These T cell receptor beta chains were read from a single sample in a study of CD8+ T cells in alopecia areata. The repertoire was sequenced with immunoSEQ multiplex PCR; TCRdb's copy has only in-frame clones and lacks some. Of fewer than 250,000 clones listed, around 56% are singletons. The specimen comprised CD4+ T cells sorted from blood, sampled at week 4, from a patient treated with tofacitinib. The receptor set was obtained from a human donor with alopecia areata. CDR3s include the opening cysteine and the closing phenylalanine or tryptophan. A D gene is named only where the DNA matches it firmly. Size tells how often a clone was seen (once, few, many) or the class of an expanded clone, and some rows leave it out.

clone size	V gene	J gene	D gene	CDR3 protein	CDR3 DNA
few	TRBV29-1	TRBJ2-7	NA	CSATTGPSTYEQYF	TGCAGCGCCACGACGGGGCCGTCCACCTACGAGCAGTACTTC
NA	TRBV10-3	TRBJ2-1	TRBD2	CAIRSLAGYEQFF	TGTGCCATCCGATCACTAGCGGGATATGAGCAGTTCTTC
few	TRBV27	TRBJ1-1	NA	CASYPGRFHTEAFF	TGTGCCAGCTACCCGGGCAGATTCCACACTGAAGCTTTCTTT
NA	TRBV18	TRBJ1-1	NA	CASSQLTKNTEAFF	TGTGCCAGCTCACAACTAACGAAGAACACTGAAGCTTTCTTT
NA	TRBV29-1	TRBJ2-6	NA	CSAGGGSGANVLTF	TGCAGCGCCGGTGGGGGTTCTGGGGCCAACGTCCTGACTTTC
NA	TRBV29-1	TRBJ2-2	TRBD2	CSVGGGPTGELFF	TGCAGCGTTGGGGGGGGACCCACCGGGGAGCTGTTTTTT
once	TRBV11-2	TRBJ1-4	TRBD1	CASSLTGKDEKLFF	TGTGCCAGCAGCTTGACAGGGAAAGATGAAAAACTGTTTTTT
NA	TRBV14	TRBJ2-7	TRBD1	CASSQYRDRAYEQYF	TGTGCCAGCAGCCAGTACCGGGACAGGGCCTACGAGCAGTACTTC
NA	TRBV7-2	TRBJ1-5	NA	CASSLQEVGGQPQHF	TGTGCCAGCAGCTTACAGGAGGTGGGCGGTCAGCCCCAGCATTTT
few	TRBV28	TRBJ1-5	NA	CASSPGWSNQPQHF	TGTGCCAGCAGCCCCGGATGGAGCAATCAGCCCCAGCATTTT
NA	TRBV7-2	TRBJ2-6	NA	CASSLGVGSGANVLTF	TGTGCCAGCAGCTTGGGTGTGGGGTCTGGGGCCAACGTCCTGACTTTC
few	TRBV2	TRBJ1-5	NA	CASGQAHSNQPQHF	TGTGCCAGTGGCCAGGCCCATAGCAATCAGCCCCAGCATTTT
few	TRBV27	TRBJ1-2	TRBD1	CATTESGHRGGNGYTF	TGTGCCACTACGGAGTCCGGACACAGGGGGGGGAATGGCTACACCTTC
NA	TRBV29-1	TRBJ2-7	NA	CSVDNSPGSYEQYF	TGCAGCGTTGATAATTCGCCAGGCTCCTACGAGCAGTACTTC
few	TRBV2	TRBJ2-6	NA	CASSAGSGANVLTF	TGTGCCAGCAGTGCAGGTTCAGGGGCCAACGTCCTGACTTTC
NA	TRBV30	TRBJ2-3	NA	CAWSRGVSTGADTQYF	TGTGCCTGGTCCCGGGGTGTCAGCACTGGGGCAGATACGCAGTATTTT
NA	TRBV10-3	TRBJ1-1	NA	CAISLSGTEAFF	TGTGCCATCAGCTTGAGTGGCACTGAAGCTTTCTTT
NA	TRBV29-1	TRBJ1-2	TRBD1	CSGRDRGDYGYTF	TGCAGCGGACGGGACAGGGGTGACTATGGCTACACCTTC
NA	TRBV7-2	TRBJ1-5	NA	CASSLQGNQPQHF	TGTGCCAGCAGCTTACAGGGTAATCAGCCCCAGCATTTT
NA	TRBV30	TRBJ1-1	NA	CAWSRDRGTEAFF	TGTGCCTGGAGTAGGGACCGTGGCACTGAAGCTTTCTTT
once	TRBV30	TRBJ1-2	NA	CAWSVSSSGYTF	TGTGCCTGGAGTGTATCATCCTCGGGCTACACCTTC
once	TRBV6-5	TRBJ1-4	NA	CASSYGTATNEKLFF	TGTGCCAGCAGTTACGGGACCGCAACTAATGAAAAACTGTTTTTT
once	TRBV2	TRBJ2-2	NA	CASSHSPNTGELFF	TGTGCCAGCAGCCATAGCCCGAACACCGGGGAGCTGTTTTTT
NA	TRBV29-1	TRBJ2-1	NA	CSVETQLEQFF	TGCAGCGTTGAGACCCAGCTTGAGCAGTTCTTC
NA	TRBV29-1	TRBJ2-1	NA	CSVEGAGGEQFF	TGCAGCGTTGAGGGGGCCGGCGGTGAGCAGTTCTTC
few	TRBV29-1	TRBJ2-2	NA	CSVTGRGGELFF	TGCAGCGTGACAGGGAGGGGCGGGGAGCTGTTTTTT
once	TRBV30	TRBJ2-7	TRBD2	CAWSGSGGYEQYF	TGTGCCTGGAGTGGGAGCGGGGGGTACGAGCAGTACTTC
few	TRBV29-1	TRBJ2-7	TRBD1	CSVQRQGAREQYF	TGCAGCGTCCAAAGACAGGGGGCGCGAGAGCAGTACTTC
NA	TRBV20-1	TRBJ2-7	NA	CSAEDGSEQYF	TGCAGTGCCGAGGACGGGAGTGAGCAGTACTTC
NA	TRBV29-1	TRBJ1-2	TRBD1	CSAEGGGIYGYTF	TGCAGCGCCGAAGGGGGCGGAATCTATGGCTACACCTTC
NA	TRBV23-1	TRBJ2-1	NA	CASSQSGGDTNEQFF	TGCGCCAGCAGTCAATCCGGGGGAGATACTAATGAGCAGTTCTTC
once	TRBV30	TRBJ2-2	NA	CAWRWGPNTGELFF	TGTGCCTGGAGATGGGGACCGAACACCGGGGAGCTGTTTTTT
NA	TRBV4-1	TRBJ1-2	NA	CASSQDSSRRYGYTF	TGCGCCAGCAGCCAAGATTCATCCAGGAGGTATGGCTACACCTTC
NA	TRBV7-2	TRBJ2-5	NA	CASSRTSEETQYF	TGTGCCAGCAGCCGAACTTCAGAGGAGACCCAGTACTTC
few	TRBV28	TRBJ1-4	NA	CASSFIRAANEKLFF	TGTGCCAGCAGTTTCATAAGGGCGGCTAATGAAAAACTGTTTTTT
NA	TRBV9	TRBJ2-7	NA	CASSVQGNYEQYF	TGTGCCAGCAGCGTGCAGGGGAACTACGAGCAGTACTTC
few	TRBV30	TRBJ1-5	NA	CAWSRGRGSQPQHF	TGTGCCTGGAGTAGAGGACGGGGAAGTCAGCCCCAGCATTTT
NA	TRBV5-4	TRBJ2-3	NA	CASSLGTVSTDTQYF	TGTGCCAGCAGCTTGGGGACAGTTAGCACAGATACGCAGTATTTT
few	TRBV19	TRBJ2-7	NA	CASSILDGYYEQYF	TGTGCCAGTAGTATATTGGACGGGTACTACGAGCAGTACTTC
NA	TRBV9	TRBJ2-7	NA	CASSVGSASSYEQYF	TGTGCCAGCAGCGTAGGAAGTGCGAGCTCCTACGAGCAGTACTTC
NA	TRBV28	TRBJ2-3	NA	CAALGGGASTDTQYF	TGTGCCGCCCTCGGTGGGGGGGCTAGCACAGATACGCAGTATTTT
NA	TRBV2	TRBJ1-1	NA	CASSELGAWGTEAFF	TGTGCCAGCAGTGAATTGGGGGCTTGGGGCACTGAAGCTTTCTTT